This T cell receptor beta chain was documented in a study of cytomegalovirus exposure and HLA in healthy donors. With regard to this clone: Its target is unknown.

The PCR contained 60 Vbeta and 13 Jbeta primers. Profiled with immunoSEQ multiplex PCR; TCRdb holds only in-frame clones, not every one. The data show roughly 100,000 clones, around 70% seen once. Study results and caveats: In a later analysis, at a false discovery rate of 0.05, roughly 17,000 TCR beta sequences were associated with HLA alleles.

Trimming at V came to 4 bases and at J to 9 bases, leaving 10 bases not matched to a gene. Germline loops: CDR1 SGHTS, CDR2 YDEGEE. The CDR3 is 14 amino acids. The source of this sequence is a man in his forties or fifties in good health and CMV-seronegative. The specimen was PBMCs. The rearrangement joins TRBV5-8 to TRBJ2-1; 7 nucleotides align to TRBD2. The CDR3 loop reads CASSLVGRASEQFF. CDR3 sequence (DNA): TGTGCCAGCAGCCTCGTAGGGAGGGCCTCTGAGCAGTTCTTC.